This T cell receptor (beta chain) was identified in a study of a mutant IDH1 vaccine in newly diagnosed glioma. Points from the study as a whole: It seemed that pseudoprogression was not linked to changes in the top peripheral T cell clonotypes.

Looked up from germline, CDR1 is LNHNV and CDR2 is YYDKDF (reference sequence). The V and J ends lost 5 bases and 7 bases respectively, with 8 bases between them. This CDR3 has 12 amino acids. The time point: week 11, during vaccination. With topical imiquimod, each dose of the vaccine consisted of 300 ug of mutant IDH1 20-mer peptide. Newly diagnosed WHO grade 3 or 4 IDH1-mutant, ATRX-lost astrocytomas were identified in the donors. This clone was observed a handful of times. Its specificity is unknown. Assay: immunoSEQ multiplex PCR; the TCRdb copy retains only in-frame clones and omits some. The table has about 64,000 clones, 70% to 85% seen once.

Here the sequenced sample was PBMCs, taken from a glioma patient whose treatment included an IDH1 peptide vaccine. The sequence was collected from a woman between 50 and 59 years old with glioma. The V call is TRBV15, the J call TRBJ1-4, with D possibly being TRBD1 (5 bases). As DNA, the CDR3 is TGTGCCACCAGCGGGACTTCTGAAAAACTGTTTTTT. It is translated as CATSGTSEKLFF.